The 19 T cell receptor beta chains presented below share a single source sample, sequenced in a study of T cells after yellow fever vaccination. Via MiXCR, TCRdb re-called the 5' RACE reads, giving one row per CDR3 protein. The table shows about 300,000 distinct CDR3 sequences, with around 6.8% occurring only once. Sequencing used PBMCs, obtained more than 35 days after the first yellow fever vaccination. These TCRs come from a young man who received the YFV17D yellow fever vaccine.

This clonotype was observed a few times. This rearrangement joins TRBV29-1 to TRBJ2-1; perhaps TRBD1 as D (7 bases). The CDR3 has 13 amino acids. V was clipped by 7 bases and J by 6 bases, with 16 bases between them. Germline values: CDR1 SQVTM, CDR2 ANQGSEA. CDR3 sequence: CSDLDREVNEQFF. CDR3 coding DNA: TGCAGCGACCTCGACAGGGAGGTCAATGAGCAGTTCTTC.

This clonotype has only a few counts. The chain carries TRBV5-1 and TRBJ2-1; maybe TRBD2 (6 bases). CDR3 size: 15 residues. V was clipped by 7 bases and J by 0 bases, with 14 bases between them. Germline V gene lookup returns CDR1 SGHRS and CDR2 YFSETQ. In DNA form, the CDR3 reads TGCGCCAGCGGCCTTGAGACTAGCTCCTACAATGAGCAGTTCTTC. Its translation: CASGLETSSYNEQFF.

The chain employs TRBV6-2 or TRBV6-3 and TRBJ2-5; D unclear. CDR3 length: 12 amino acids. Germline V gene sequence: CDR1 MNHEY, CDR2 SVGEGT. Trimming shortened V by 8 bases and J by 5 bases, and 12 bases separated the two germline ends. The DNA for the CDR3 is TGTGCCAGCGCCGCATCGGAGGAGACCCAGTACTTC. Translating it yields CASAASEETQYF.

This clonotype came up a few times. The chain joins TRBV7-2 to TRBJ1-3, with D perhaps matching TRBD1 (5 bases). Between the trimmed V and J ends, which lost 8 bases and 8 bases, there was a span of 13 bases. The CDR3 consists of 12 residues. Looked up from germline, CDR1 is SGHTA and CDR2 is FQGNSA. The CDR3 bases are TGTGCCAGCGCCAGACGGGGGGACACCATATATTTT. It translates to CASARRGDTIYF.

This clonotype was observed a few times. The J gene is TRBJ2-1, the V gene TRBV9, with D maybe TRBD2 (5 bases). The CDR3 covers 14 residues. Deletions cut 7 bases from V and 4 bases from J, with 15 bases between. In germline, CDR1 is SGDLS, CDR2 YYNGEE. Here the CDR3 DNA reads TGTGCCAGCGGAGGATACAGCACTTACAATGAGCAGTTCTTC. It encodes CASGGYSTYNEQFF.

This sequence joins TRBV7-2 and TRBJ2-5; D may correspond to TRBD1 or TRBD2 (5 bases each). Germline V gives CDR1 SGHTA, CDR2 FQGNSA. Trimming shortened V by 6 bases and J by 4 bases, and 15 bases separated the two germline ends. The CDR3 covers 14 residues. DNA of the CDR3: TGTGCCAGCAGAGGGCCTGTGGGACGAGAGACCCAGTACTTC. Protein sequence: CASRGPVGRETQYF.

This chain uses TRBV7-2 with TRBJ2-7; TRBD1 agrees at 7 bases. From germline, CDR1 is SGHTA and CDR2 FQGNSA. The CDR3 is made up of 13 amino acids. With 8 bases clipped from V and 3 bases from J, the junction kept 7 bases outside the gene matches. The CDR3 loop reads CASGPTGNYEQYF. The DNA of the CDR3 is TGTGCCAGCGGTCCGACAGGGAACTACGAGCAGTACTTC.

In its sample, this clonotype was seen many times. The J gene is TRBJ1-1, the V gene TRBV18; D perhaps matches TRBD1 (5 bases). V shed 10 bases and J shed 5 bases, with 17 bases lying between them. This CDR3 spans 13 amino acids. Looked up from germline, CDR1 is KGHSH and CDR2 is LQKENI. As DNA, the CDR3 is TGTGCCACCCGCGTGGGGGAAAATACTGAAGCTTTCTTT. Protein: CATRVGENTEAFF.

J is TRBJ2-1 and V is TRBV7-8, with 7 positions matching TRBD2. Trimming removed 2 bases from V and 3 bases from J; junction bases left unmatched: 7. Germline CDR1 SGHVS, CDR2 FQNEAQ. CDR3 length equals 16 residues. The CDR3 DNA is TGTGCCAGCAGCTTATGGTCCGCGGGGGACTACAATGAGCAGTTCTTC. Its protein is CASSLWSAGDYNEQFF. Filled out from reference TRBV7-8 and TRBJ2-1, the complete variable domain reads GAGVSQSPRYKVAKRGQDVALRCDPISGHVSLFWYQQALGQGPEFLTYFQNEAQLDKSGLPSDRFFAERPEGSVSTLKIQRTQQEDSAVYLCASSLWSAGDYNEQFFGPGTRLTVL.

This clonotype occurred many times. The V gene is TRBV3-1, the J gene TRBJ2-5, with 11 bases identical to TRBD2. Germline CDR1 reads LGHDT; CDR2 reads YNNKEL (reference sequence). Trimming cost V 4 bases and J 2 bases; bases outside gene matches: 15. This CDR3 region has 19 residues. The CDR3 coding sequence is TGTGCCAGCAGCCTTGGCGGGTGGACTAGCGGGCGTGAACAAGAGACCCAGTACTTC. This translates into CASSLGGWTSGREQETQYF.

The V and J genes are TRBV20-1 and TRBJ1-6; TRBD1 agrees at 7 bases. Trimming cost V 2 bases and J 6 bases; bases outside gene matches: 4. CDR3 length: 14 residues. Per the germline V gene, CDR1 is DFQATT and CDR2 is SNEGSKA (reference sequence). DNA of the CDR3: TGCAGTGCTAGAAGACAGGGCGGTAATTCACCCCTCCACTTT. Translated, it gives CSARRQGGNSPLHF.

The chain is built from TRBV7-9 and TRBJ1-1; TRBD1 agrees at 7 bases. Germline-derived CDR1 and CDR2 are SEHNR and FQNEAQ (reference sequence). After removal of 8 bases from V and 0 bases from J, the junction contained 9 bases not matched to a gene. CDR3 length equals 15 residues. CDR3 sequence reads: CASAPLGQLNTEAFF. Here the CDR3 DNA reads TGTGCCAGCGCGCCTTTGGGACAGCTGAACACTGAAGCTTTCTTT.

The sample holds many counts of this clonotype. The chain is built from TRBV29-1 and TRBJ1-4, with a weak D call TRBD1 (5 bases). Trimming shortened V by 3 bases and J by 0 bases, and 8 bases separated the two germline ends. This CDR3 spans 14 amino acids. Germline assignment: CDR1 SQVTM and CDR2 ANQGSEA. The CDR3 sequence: CSVEGGATNEKLFF. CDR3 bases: TGCAGCGTTGAGGGGGGAGCAACTAATGAAAAACTGTTTTTT.

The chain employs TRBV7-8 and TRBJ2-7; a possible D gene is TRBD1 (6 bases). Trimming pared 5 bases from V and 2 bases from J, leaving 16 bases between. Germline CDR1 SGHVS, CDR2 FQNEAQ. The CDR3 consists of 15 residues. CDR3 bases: TGTGCCAGCAGCGAAAAGCGACAGGAACCCTACGAGCAGTACGTC. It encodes CASSEKRQEPYEQYV.

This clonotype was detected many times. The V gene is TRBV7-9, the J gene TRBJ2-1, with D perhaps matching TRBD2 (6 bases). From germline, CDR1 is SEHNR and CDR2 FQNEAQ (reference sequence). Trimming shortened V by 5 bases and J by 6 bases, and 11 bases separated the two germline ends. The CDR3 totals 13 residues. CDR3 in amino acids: CASSQSSANEQFF. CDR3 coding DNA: TGTGCCAGCAGCCAGTCTAGCGCCAATGAGCAGTTCTTC.

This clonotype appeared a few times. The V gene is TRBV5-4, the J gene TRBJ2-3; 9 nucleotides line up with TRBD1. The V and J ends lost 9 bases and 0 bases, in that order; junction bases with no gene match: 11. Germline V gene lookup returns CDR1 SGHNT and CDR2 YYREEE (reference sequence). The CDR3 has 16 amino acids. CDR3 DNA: TGTGCCACCCGGGACAGGGAAGGTGTTAGCACAGATACGCAGTATTTT. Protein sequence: CATRDREGVSTDTQYF.

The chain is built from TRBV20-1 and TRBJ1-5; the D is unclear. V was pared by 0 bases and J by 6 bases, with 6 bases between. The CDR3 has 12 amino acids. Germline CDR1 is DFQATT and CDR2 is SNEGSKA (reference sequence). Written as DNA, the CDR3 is TGCAGTGCTAGAGAATATGGTCAGCCCCAGCATTTT. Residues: CSAREYGQPQHF.

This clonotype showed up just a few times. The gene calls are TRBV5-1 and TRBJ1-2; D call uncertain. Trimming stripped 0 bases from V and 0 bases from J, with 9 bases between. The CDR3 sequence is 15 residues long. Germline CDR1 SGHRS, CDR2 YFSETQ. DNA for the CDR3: TGCGCCAGCAGCTTGGAGCCGGCCGCTAACTATGGCTACACCTTC. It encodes CASSLEPAANYGYTF.

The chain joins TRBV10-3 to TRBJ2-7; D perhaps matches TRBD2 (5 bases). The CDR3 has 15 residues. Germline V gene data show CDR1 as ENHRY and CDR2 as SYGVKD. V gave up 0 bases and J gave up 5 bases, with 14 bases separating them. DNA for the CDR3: TGTGCCATCAGTGAGTCGGCTAGCAGTAGCCACGAGCAGTACTTC. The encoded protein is CAISESASSSHEQYF.